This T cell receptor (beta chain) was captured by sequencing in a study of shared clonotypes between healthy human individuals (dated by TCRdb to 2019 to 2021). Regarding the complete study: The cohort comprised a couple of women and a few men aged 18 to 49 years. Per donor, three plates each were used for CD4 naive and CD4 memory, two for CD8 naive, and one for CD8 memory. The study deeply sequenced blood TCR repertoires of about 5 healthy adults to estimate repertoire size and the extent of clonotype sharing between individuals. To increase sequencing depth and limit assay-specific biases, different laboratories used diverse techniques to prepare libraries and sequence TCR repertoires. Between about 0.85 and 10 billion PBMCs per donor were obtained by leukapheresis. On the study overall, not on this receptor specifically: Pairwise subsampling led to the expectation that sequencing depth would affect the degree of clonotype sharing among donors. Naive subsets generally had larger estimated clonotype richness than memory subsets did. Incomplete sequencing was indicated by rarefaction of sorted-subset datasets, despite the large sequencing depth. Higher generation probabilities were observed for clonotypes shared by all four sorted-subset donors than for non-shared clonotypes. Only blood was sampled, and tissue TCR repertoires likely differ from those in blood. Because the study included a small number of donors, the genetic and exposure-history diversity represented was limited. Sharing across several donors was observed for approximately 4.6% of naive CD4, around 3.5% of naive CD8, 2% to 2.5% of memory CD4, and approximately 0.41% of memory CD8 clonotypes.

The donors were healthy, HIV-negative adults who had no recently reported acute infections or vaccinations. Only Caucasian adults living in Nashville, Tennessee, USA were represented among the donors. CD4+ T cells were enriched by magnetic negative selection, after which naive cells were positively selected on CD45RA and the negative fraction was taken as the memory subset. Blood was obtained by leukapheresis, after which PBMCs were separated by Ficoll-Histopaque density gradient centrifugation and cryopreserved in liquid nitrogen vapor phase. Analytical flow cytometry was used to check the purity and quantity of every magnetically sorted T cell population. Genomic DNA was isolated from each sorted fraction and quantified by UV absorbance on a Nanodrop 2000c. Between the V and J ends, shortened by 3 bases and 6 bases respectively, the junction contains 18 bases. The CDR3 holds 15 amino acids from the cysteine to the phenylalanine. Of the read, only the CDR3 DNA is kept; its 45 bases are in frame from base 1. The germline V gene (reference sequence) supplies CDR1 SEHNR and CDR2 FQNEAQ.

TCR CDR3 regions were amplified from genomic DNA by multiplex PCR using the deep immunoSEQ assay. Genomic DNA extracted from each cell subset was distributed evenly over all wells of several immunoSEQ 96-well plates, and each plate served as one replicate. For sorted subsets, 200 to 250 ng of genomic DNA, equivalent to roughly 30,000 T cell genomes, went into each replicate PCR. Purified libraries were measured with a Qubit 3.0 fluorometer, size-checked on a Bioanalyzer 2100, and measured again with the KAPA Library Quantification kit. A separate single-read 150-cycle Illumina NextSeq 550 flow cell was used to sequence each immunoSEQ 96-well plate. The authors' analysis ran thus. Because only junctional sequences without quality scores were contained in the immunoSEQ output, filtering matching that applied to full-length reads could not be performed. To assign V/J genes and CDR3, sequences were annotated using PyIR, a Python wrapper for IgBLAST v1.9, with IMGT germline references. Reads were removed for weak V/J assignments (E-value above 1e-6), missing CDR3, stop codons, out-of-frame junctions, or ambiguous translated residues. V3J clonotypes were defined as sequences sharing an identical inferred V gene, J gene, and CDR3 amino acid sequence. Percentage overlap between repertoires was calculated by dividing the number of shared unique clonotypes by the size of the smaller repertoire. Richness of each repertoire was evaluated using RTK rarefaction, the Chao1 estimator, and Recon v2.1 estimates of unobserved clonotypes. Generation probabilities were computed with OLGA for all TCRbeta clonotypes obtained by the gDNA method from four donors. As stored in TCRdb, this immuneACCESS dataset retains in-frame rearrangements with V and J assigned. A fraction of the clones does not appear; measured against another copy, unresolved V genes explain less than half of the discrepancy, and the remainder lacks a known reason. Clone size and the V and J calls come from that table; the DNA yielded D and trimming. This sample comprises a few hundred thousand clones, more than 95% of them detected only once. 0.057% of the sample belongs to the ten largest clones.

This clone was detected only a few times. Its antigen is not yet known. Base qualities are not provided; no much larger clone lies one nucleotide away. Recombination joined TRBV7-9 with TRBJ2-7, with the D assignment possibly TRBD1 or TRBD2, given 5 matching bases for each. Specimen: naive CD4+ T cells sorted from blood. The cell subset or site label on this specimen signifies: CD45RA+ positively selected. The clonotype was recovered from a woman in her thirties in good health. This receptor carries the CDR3 CASSLPIRGGLEQYF. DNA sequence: TGTGCCAGCAGCTTGCCTATTCGGGGCGGGCTCGAGCAGTACTTC.